The entry below gives a single TCR beta chain sequence along with its context. Measured with immunoSEQ multiplex PCR; TCRdb has only the in-frame clones, and not every one. This sample has around 9,500 clones, with more than 85% found just once. The germline V gene has CDR1 LNHDA and CDR2 SQIVND (reference sequence). Germline trimming cut 4 bases from V and 4 bases from J; bases unmatched to any gene: 6. The CDR3 loop spans 15 amino acids. The source of the sample is a study of blood T cell repertoires in COVID-19. The sample taken for sequencing was peripheral blood. V gene TRBV19 combines with J gene TRBJ2-1; 8 nucleotides agree with TRBD2. The sequence was obtained from a woman between 45 and 65 years old with active COVID-19. Here the CDR3 DNA reads TGTGCCAGTAGTACCAAGCGGGAGAGGTACAATGAGCAGTTCTTC. Its protein product is CASSTKRERYNEQFF.